Below are 2 T cell receptor beta chains sequenced from a single sample in a study of cytomegalovirus exposure and HLA in healthy donors. The PCR had 60 Vbeta and 13 Jbeta primers. TCRdb's copy holds only in-frame clones and misses some; the assay was immunoSEQ multiplex PCR. This table has about 190,000 clones, roughly 86% appearing once. Material for sequencing was PBMCs. The receptor source for this set is a man aged 40-50 years in good health and CMV-seropositive.

This chain joins TRBV5-1 and TRBJ1-1; unclear D gene. The V end was cut by 3 bases, the J end by 0 bases, with 12 bases between. The CDR3 has 15 amino acids. Germline CDR1 reads SGHRS; CDR2 reads YFSETQ. The CDR3 is CASSSTPQVNTEAFF. The CDR3, as DNA: TGCGCCAGCAGCTCTACCCCCCAGGTGAACACTGAAGCTTTCTTT.

In its sample, this clone was seen a few times. CDR3 bases: TGCAGCGTTGGGGGGGTGGCGGGGTACAATGAGCAGTTCTTC. Its protein product is CSVGGVAGYNEQFF. V gene TRBV29-1 combines with J gene TRBJ2-1; perhaps TRBD2 as D (6 bases). Germline V gene lookup returns CDR1 SQVTM and CDR2 ANQGSEA. The length of the CDR3 is 14 residues. Trimming stripped 4 bases from V and 4 bases from J, with 14 bases between.